The 2 T cell receptor beta chains reported below all come from one sample, sequenced in a study of blood T cell repertoires in COVID-19. The table came from immunoSEQ multiplex PCR; TCRdb's copy has only in-frame clones and leaves some out. Of roughly 77,000 clones listed, 76% are singletons. Sequencing used peripheral blood. These receptors all stem from a man in his 60s with COVID-19, enrolled during active disease.

Concerning this clone itself: Other nucleotide sequences in the sample specify the same CDR3. The V and J genes are TRBV28 and TRBJ2-7; no firm D call. CDR1 MDHEN and CDR2 SYDVKM come from the germline V gene. Trimming removed 4 bases from V and 0 bases from J, with 7 bases in between. This CDR3 region has 13 residues. Here the CDR3 DNA reads TGTGCCAGCAGTTCACCGAGCTCCTACGAGCAGTACTTC. Protein sequence: CASSSPSSYEQYF.

The rearrangement links TRBV11-3 to TRBJ2-7; 8 bases align to TRBD1. CDR3 length equals 16 residues. Germline V CDR1 and CDR2: SGHNT, YENEEA. V trimming: 5 bases; J trimming: 6 bases; junction bases outside the gene matches: 15. The CDR3 region is CASSLPPGQVYGEQYF. The DNA for the CDR3 is TGTGCCAGCAGCCTCCCCCCGGGACAGGTTTATGGCGAGCAGTACTTC.